The 8 T cell receptor beta chains given below trace back to one sample, sequenced in a study of siplizumab effects on memory and regulatory T cells. Generated by immunoSEQ multiplex PCR, the TCRdb table keeps only in-frame clones and is missing some. The data show about 85,000 clones, around 93% seen once. Source material: CD8+ T cells sorted from blood. These receptors were taken from a human donor in good health.

This chain links TRBV11-1 with TRBJ2-1; D uncertain. Germline V gives CDR1 SGHAT, CDR2 FQDESV (reference sequence). V shed 2 bases and J shed 0 bases, with 11 bases lying between them. There are 16 residues in the CDR3. The CDR3 spells CASSLFRLSSYNEQFF. The DNA of the CDR3 is TGTGCCAGCAGCTTATTCAGACTCTCCTCCTACAATGAGCAGTTCTTC.

The rearrangement links TRBV7-9 to TRBJ2-1; tentatively, D is TRBD2 (6 bases). The germline V gene encodes CDR1 SEHNR and CDR2 FQNEAQ (reference sequence). V was trimmed by 5 bases and J by 6 bases, leaving 11 bases between them. The CDR3 loop spans 13 amino acids. CDR3 sequence reads: CASSPGLLNEQFF. CDR3 DNA sequence: TGTGCCAGCAGCCCGGGACTTCTCAATGAGCAGTTCTTC.

In its sample, this clone was seen a few times. The chain recombines TRBV10-1 with TRBJ2-3; tentatively, D is TRBD2 (6 bases). The CDR3 runs 15 residues. The ends were cut back, 5 bases at V and 4 bases at J, with 16 bases in the middle. CDR1 is WNHNN, CDR2 SYGVQD, per germline (reference sequence). The CDR3 protein is CASSTGQGGPDTQYF. The CDR3 region has the DNA TGCGCCAGCAGTACCGGCCAGGGAGGCCCAGATACGCAGTATTTT.

This CDR3 is CARGTVTVHSGANVLTF. DNA for the CDR3: TGTGCCAGGGGGACAGTCACAGTACACTCTGGGGCCAACGTCCTGACTTTC. The chain is built from TRBV2 and TRBJ2-6; TRBD1 matches 7 bases. Losses at the gene ends were 9 bases for V and 0 bases for J; bases not matched to a gene: 11. The CDR3 covers 17 residues. Germline V gives CDR1 SNHLY, CDR2 FYNNEI.

The V and J genes are TRBV27 and TRBJ2-7; 10 bases fit TRBD1. This CDR3 contains 12 residues. Germline CDR1 and CDR2: MNHEY and SMNVEV (reference sequence). V lost 7 bases and J lost 6; bases outside the gene matches: 3. CDR3: CASKGQGTEQYF. The DNA for the CDR3 is TGTGCCAGCAAGGGACAGGGGACCGAGCAGTACTTC.

V is TRBV19 and J is TRBJ2-6, with a tentative D call TRBD2 (6 bases). CDR3 length: 16 amino acids. Between the trimmed V and J ends, which lost 6 bases and 0 bases, there was a span of 12 bases. In germline, CDR1 is LNHDA, CDR2 SQIVND (reference sequence). The CDR3 region has the DNA TGTGCCAGTAGGCACCTCGGGAGCTCTGGGGCCAACGTCCTGACTTTC. It is translated as CASRHLGSSGANVLTF.

This clone was picked up one time. The V call is TRBV12-1, the J call TRBJ2-6; the D call of TRBD1 is as the table states it, not checked on the DNA. TRBV12-1 is tagged as a pseudogene. This CDR3 region has 18 residues. The CDR3 DNA reads as TGTGCCAGCAGCTTATCGAATATAGGACAAAGTCGGGCCAACGTCCTGACTTTC. Protein sequence: CASSLSNIGQSRANVLTF.

This clone was detected only once. This chain connects TRBV10-1 to TRBJ2-1; D perhaps matches TRBD2 (5 bases). V was cut by 2 bases and J by 10 bases, with 15 bases left in between. The CDR3 sequence is 14 residues long. Germline CDR1 WNHNN, CDR2 SYGVQD (reference sequence). The CDR3 nucleotides read TGCGCCAGCAGTGAGCCGGACCGATCGGGGGAGCAGTTCTTC. This codes for CASSEPDRSGEQFF.